Below, 30 T cell receptor beta chains from the same sample are listed, as sequenced in a study of T cells in Graves' hyperthyroidism and ophthalmopathy. The source material, RNA transcripts, was used to amplify TCR beta CDR3 regions. During a first-round RT-PCR of the TCR CDR3, the HTBI primer set was used. From the multiplex PCR reads, TCRdb called clonotypes with MiXCR, one entry per CDR3 protein. There are hundreds of thousands of distinct CDR3 sequences in the sample; less than 15% occur only once, and 9.2% lies in the top ten. Sequenced sample: blood. These receptors all stem from a woman in her late teens or twenties with Graves' hyperthyroidism.

This clonotype was picked up many times. J is TRBJ1-6 and V is TRBV27, with no clear D. This CDR3 has 14 residues. The germline V gene encodes CDR1 MNHEY and CDR2 SMNVEV (reference sequence). Trimming took off 4 bases at V and 7 bases at J, with 11 bases between the two ends. The CDR3 here is CASSSPFRNSPLHF. CDR3 nucleotide sequence: TGTGCCAGCAGTTCCCCTTTCCGGAATTCACCCCTCCACTTT.

This sequence joins TRBV7-3 and TRBJ2-7, with 10 bases that match TRBD1. V dropped 1 base and J dropped 3; count of bases not matched to a gene: 0. CDR1 and CDR2 from the germline V gene are SGHTA and FQGTGA. This CDR3 region has 14 residues. In DNA, the CDR3 is TGTGCCAGCAGCTTAAGGACAGGGGGCTACGAGCAGTACTTC. Its translation is CASSLRTGGYEQYF.

This clonotype was observed a few times. The gene calls are TRBV30 and TRBJ2-4; D gene unclear. The CDR3 totals 16 residues. Germline loops: CDR1 GTSNPN, CDR2 SVGIG (reference sequence). Trimming removed 2 bases from V and 0 bases from J, with 14 bases in between. This CDR3 is CAWSSGELLAKNIQYF. For the CDR3, the DNA is TGTGCCTGGAGTAGTGGGGAACTTTTAGCCAAAAACATTCAGTACTTC.

This clonotype occurred many times. CDR3: CASSLWVTSNSGTQYF. The DNA for the CDR3 is TGTGCCAGCAGTTTATGGGTGACCTCCAACTCTGGTACGCAGTATTTT. The chain uses TRBV28 and TRBJ2-3; no clear D gene. CDR3 size: 16 residues. CDR1 and CDR2 from the germline V gene are MDHEN and SYDVKM. The V and J ends lost 0 bases and 8 bases respectively, with 18 bases between them.

A word on this clonotype: A much bigger clone sits one base away, suggesting this may be a read error. This is likely a read error, given that the CDR3 carries no conserved phenylalanine or tryptophan at its end. The CDR3 reads CSVVSPGGYGYTS. The CDR3 DNA reads as TGCAGCGTTGTTTCCCCGGGAGGATATGGCTACACCTCC. J is TRBJ1-2 and V is TRBV29-1; no definite D call. The germline V and J ends were trimmed by 4 bases and 5 bases, with 14 bases remaining between them. The germline CDR1 and CDR2 sequences are SQVTM and ANQGSEA. CDR3 length: 13 residues.

At least ten counts were recorded for this clonotype. The chain couples TRBV6-1 to TRBJ1-2; the D is unclear. Trimming removed 6 bases at V and 2 bases at J, with 13 bases between. This CDR3 is built from 14 residues. Germline V lookup: CDR1 MNHNS, CDR2 SASEGT. The CDR3, as DNA: TGTGCCAGCAGCCTGCGGGAATACAACTATGGCTACACCTTC. Protein sequence: CASSLREYNYGYTF.

This clonotype came up many times. The chain is built from TRBV7-8 and TRBJ2-2, with 11 positions matching TRBD2. V shed 3 bases and J 3 bases; nucleotides not matched to a gene: 6. From germline, CDR1 is SGHVS and CDR2 FQNEAQ. The length of the CDR3 is 17 residues. CDR3 sequence (DNA): TGTGCCAGCAGCTTCGCACTAGCGGGAGTCCACACCGGGGAGCTGTTTTTT. Protein sequence: CASSFALAGVHTGELFF. Based on the CDR3 plus reference TRBV7-8 and TRBJ2-2, the full variable domain is GAGVSQSPRYKVAKRGQDVALRCDPISGHVSLFWYQQALGQGPEFLTYFQNEAQLDKSGLPSDRFFAERPEGSVSTLKIQRTQQEDSAVYLCASSFALAGVHTGELFFGEGSRLTVL.

This clonotype came up many times. The rearrangement uses TRBV18 and TRBJ2-2, with D perhaps matching TRBD1 (6 bases). V lost 3 bases and J 0 bases, leaving 8 bases between the germline ends. The length of the CDR3 is 15 residues. Germline CDR1 and CDR2: KGHSH and LQKENI. The DNA for the CDR3 is TGTGCCAGCTCACCGGGACAACCGAACACCGGGGAGCTGTTTTTT. Protein product: CASSPGQPNTGELFF.

This clonotype was seen at least ten times. The rearrangement links TRBV7-2 to TRBJ1-5; 8 bases fit TRBD1. Trimming cost V 5 bases and J 4 bases; bases outside gene matches: 7. In germline, CDR1 is SGHTA, CDR2 FQGNSA. CDR3 size: 15 residues. The CDR3 DNA reads TGTGCCAGCAGCCCCCCCGGGACAGGTAATCAGCCCCAGCATTTT. Translated, it gives CASSPPGTGNQPQHF.

The V and J genes are TRBV24-1 and TRBJ1-4; maybe TRBD1 (6 bases). The CDR3 covers 15 residues. Deletions cut 4 bases from V and 1 base from J, with 9 bases between. CDR1 and CDR2 from the germline V gene are KGHDR and SFDVKD. The CDR3 bases are TGTGCCACCAGTGAAAAACAGGGAACTAATGAAAAACTGTTTTTT. As protein: CATSEKQGTNEKLFF.

This clonotype was detected many times. The CDR3 protein is CASSLEASPNTIYF. CDR3 DNA: TGTGCCAGCAGCTTGGAGGCTTCGCCTAACACCATATATTTT. The chain recombines TRBV5-4 with TRBJ1-3; D is unclear. The CDR3 has 14 amino acids. Germline CDR1 reads SGHNT; CDR2 reads YYREEE (reference sequence). Trimming shortened V by 0 bases and J by 7 bases, and 11 bases separated the two germline ends.

Many counts were recorded for this clonotype. The chain uses TRBV20-1 and TRBJ2-7; TRBD2 is a possible D gene (6 bases). V shed 6 bases and J shed 1 base, with 22 bases lying between them. Germline lookup yields CDR1 DFQATT and CDR2 SNEGSKA (reference sequence). This CDR3 is 16 amino acids long. The CDR3 protein is CSATLGRGIESYEQYF. CDR3 nucleotides: TGCAGTGCGACACTGGGGCGGGGTATCGAGTCCTACGAGCAGTACTTC.

This clonotype was seen a few times. The genes are TRBV4-1 and TRBJ2-4; D is unresolved. V lost 1 base to trimming and J lost 2 bases, with 9 bases between them. Germline CDR1 and CDR2: MGHRA and YSYEKL. This CDR3 spans 15 amino acids. Here the CDR3 reads CASSQGVASKNIQYF. CDR3 DNA: TGCGCCAGCAGCCAAGGGGTCGCTTCCAAAAACATTCAGTACTTC.

This clonotype was seen ten or more times. This chain joins TRBV29-1 and TRBJ1-1, with TRBD1 matching 7 bases. This CDR3 region has 12 residues. Germline-derived CDR1 and CDR2 are SQVTM and ANQGSEA. The ends lost 4 bases at V and 3 bases at J; junction bases unmatched: 2. The CDR3 is CSVVGTDTEAFF. Written as DNA, the CDR3 is TGCAGCGTTGTCGGGACAGACACTGAAGCTTTCTTT.

The rearrangement joins TRBV27 to TRBJ1-1; possibly TRBD1 for D (5 bases). CDR3 length: 15 amino acids. Germline V gene data show CDR1 as MNHEY and CDR2 as SMNVEV (reference sequence). The V and J ends lost 2 bases and 3 bases respectively, with 13 bases between them. CDR3 region: CASSLVLGADTEAFF. The CDR3 region has the DNA TGTGCCAGCAGTTTAGTTCTCGGGGCGGACACTGAAGCTTTCTTT.

This clonotype was found many times. The chain recombines TRBV10-3 with TRBJ1-4; D gene ambiguous. There are 15 residues in the CDR3. Per germline, CDR1 ENHRY and CDR2 SYGVKD. Trimming cost V 0 bases and J 6 bases, with 11 bases left between them. The CDR3 protein is CAISESVLADEKLFF. CDR3 coding DNA: TGTGCCATCAGTGAGTCCGTATTGGCGGATGAAAAACTGTTTTTT.

This clonotype was observed at least ten times. The V and J genes are TRBV10-3 and TRBJ1-5, with 8 bases aligning to TRBD1. The CDR3 covers 15 residues. V lost 3 bases, J lost 5 bases, and 6 bases stayed unmatched. Germline V lookup: CDR1 ENHRY, CDR2 SYGVKD. CDR3 bases: TGTGCCATCAGTGACCAGGGGGCCAATTATCAGCCCCAGCATTTT. Translation gives CAISDQGANYQPQHF.

This clonotype has a count of ten or more. The chain links TRBV13 to TRBJ1-2, with D tentatively TRBD1 (5 bases). The CDR3 contains 14 residues. Trimming shortened V by 6 bases and J by 1 base, and 12 bases separated the two germline ends. In germline, CDR1 is PRHDT, CDR2 FYEKMQ (reference sequence). CDR3 amino acids: CASSYERGNYGYTF. In nucleotides, the CDR3 is TGTGCCAGCAGTTACGAAAGGGGTAACTATGGCTACACCTTC.

The gene calls are TRBV7-2 and TRBJ1-2; 8 bases map to TRBD1. Germline V gives CDR1 SGHTA, CDR2 FQGNSA. CDR3 size: 15 residues. V gave up 5 bases and J gave up 4 bases; unmatched junction bases: 9. CDR3 bases: TGTGCCAGCAGCGATCCTTGGACAGGGCCCTATGGCTACACCTTC. This encodes CASSDPWTGPYGYTF. Full variable domain (outside the CDR3, taken from reference TRBV7-2 and TRBJ1-2): GAGVSQSPSNKVTEKGKDVELRCDPISGHTALYWYRQSLGQGLEFLIYFQGNSAPDKSGLPSDRFSAERTGGSVSTLTIQRTQQEDSAVYLCASSDPWTGPYGYTFGSGTRLTVV.

This clonotype was observed a handful of times. The chain carries TRBV24-1 and TRBJ2-5, with D possibly being TRBD1 (6 bases). The CDR3 runs 15 residues. Trimming cost V 0 bases and J 5 bases, with 12 bases left between them. Germline values: CDR1 KGHDR, CDR2 SFDVKD. The DNA of the CDR3 is TGTGCCACCAGTGATTTGCGACAGGCCGAGGAGACCCAGTACTTC. Translated, it gives CATSDLRQAEETQYF.

In its sample, this clonotype was seen many times. This chain connects TRBV28 to TRBJ2-7; D not certain. The CDR3 loop spans 13 amino acids. The V gene's germline CDR1 is MDHEN and CDR2 SYDVKM. The V and J ends lost 2 bases and 3 bases respectively, with 8 bases between them. The CDR3 protein is CASSLSSNYEQYF. The CDR3 DNA sequence: TGTGCCAGCAGTTTAAGCAGTAACTACGAGCAGTACTTC.

This clonotype was seen ten or more times. This chain links TRBV6-1 with TRBJ2-5, with D tentatively TRBD1 (5 bases). Trimming left V 5 bases short and J 1 base short, with 11 bases between. The CDR3 loop spans 14 amino acids. CDR1 and CDR2 (germline): MNHNS, SASEGT. The CDR3 region is CASSSTELQETQYF. The CDR3 nucleotides are TGTGCCAGCAGTTCGACAGAGCTCCAAGAGACCCAGTACTTC.

This clonotype came up many times. The genes are TRBV7-9 and TRBJ2-7, with D possibly matching TRBD2 (5 bases). This CDR3 spans 14 amino acids. Trimming pared 3 bases from V and 1 base from J, leaving 10 bases between. Germline values: CDR1 SEHNR, CDR2 FQNEAQ (reference sequence). The CDR3 reads CASSFSGISYEQYF. CDR3 in DNA: TGTGCCAGCAGCTTCTCCGGGATTTCCTACGAGCAGTACTTC.

The J gene is TRBJ1-5, the V gene TRBV6-4; the D is unclear. Trimming removed 2 bases at V and 7 bases at J, with 6 bases between. Germline-derived CDR1 and CDR2 are MRHNA and SNTAGT. This CDR3 has 12 amino acids. CDR3 in amino acids: CASSDRGQPQHF. The DNA for the CDR3 is TGTGCCAGCAGTGACCGGGGACAGCCCCAGCATTTT.

This clonotype was counted at least ten times. V and J are TRBV6-2 or TRBV6-3 and TRBJ1-1, with D uncertain. Trimming stripped 0 bases from V and 0 bases from J, with 5 bases between. This CDR3 region has 14 residues. Looked up from germline, CDR1 is MNHEY and CDR2 is SVGEGT. The CDR3 loop reads CASSYSTMNTEAFF. The DNA of the CDR3 is TGTGCCAGCAGTTACTCTACCATGAACACTGAAGCTTTCTTT.

The table lists this clonotype with many counts. The chain has TRBV20-1 and TRBJ1-5; D ambiguous. This CDR3 comprises 11 residues. Looked up from germline, CDR1 is DFQATT and CDR2 is SNEGSKA (reference sequence). The V end lost 0 bases, the J end lost 9 bases, and 6 bases lay between the germline ends. CDR3 in DNA: TGCAGTGCTAGAGACCAAGGGCCCCAGCATTTT. Its protein product is CSARDQGPQHF.

This clonotype was seen repeatedly, ten times or more. The rearrangement joins TRBV6-2 or TRBV6-3 to TRBJ2-1, with D tentatively TRBD1 (5 bases). The CDR3 covers 19 residues. V was pared by 6 bases and J by 3 bases, with 27 bases between. Germline CDR1 is MNHEY and CDR2 is SVGEGT. The CDR3 region is CASRTALGRVTPLYNEQFF. The CDR3 nucleotides are TGTGCCAGCAGGACAGCCTTGGGGCGCGTAACCCCTCTCTACAATGAGCAGTTCTTC.

This clonotype was detected many times. V usage is TRBV5-6 and J usage is TRBJ2-1, with 9 bases lining up with TRBD2. Trimming cost V 4 bases and J 2 bases; bases outside gene matches: 4. This CDR3 is 15 amino acids long. CDR1 and CDR2 (germline): SGHDT, YYEEEE. The CDR3 DNA follows: TGTGCCAGCAGCCGACGACTAGCGGCCTACAATGAGCAGTTCTTC. It encodes CASSRRLAAYNEQFF.

This sequence joins TRBV20-1 and TRBJ2-5; the D gene could be TRBD1 or TRBD2 (7 bases each). CDR3 length: 14 amino acids. Trimming pared 1 base from V and 2 bases from J, leaving 11 bases between. Germline V gene data show CDR1 as DFQATT and CDR2 as SNEGSKA (reference sequence). The CDR3 sequence is CSARAGGGQETQYF. The CDR3 coding sequence is TGCAGTGCTAGAGCAGGGGGAGGGCAAGAGACCCAGTACTTC.

This clonotype was observed many times. The CDR3 region has the DNA TGTGCCAGCAGTTACTCCCCCGACAGGGGCCAGGGATGGGAGCAGTACTTC. Protein: CASSYSPDRGQGWEQYF. V usage is TRBV27 and J usage is TRBJ2-7; the match to TRBD1 covers 8 bases. The junction had 18 bases not matched to a gene; V was cut back by 4 bases and J by 7 bases. This CDR3 is built from 17 residues. The germline CDR1 and CDR2 sequences are MNHEY and SMNVEV (reference sequence).